A selection of T cell receptor beta chains follows, all from one sample in a study of blood T cell repertoires in COVID-19. The method was immunoSEQ multiplex PCR; TCRdb's version includes in-frame clones alone and lacks a portion of them. The table has 95,000 to 150,000 clones, around 86% seen once. Sequencing used peripheral blood. The receptors were gathered from a man aged 35 to 55 with acute or convalescent COVID-19. CDR3s include the opening cysteine and the closing phenylalanine or tryptophan. A D gene is named only where the DNA matches it firmly. Size tells how often a clone was seen (once, few, many) or the class of an expanded clone, and some rows leave it out.

>TRBJ1-2|TRBD1|-|TRBV6-6
CASSTQGAVYGYTF
TGTGCCAGCAGTACACAGGGGGCTGTCTATGGCTACACCTTC
>TRBJ1-5|-|-|TRBV23-1
CATGGGNNQPQHF
TGCGCCACCGGTGGGGGGAACAATCAGCCCCAGCATTTT
>TRBJ1-3|-|once|TRBV6-6
CASSYDFSGNTIYF
TGTGCCAGCAGTTACGACTTCTCTGGAAACACCATATATTTT
>TRBJ2-1|TRBD2|-|TRBV10-3
CAIRSSTSGGAGEQFF
TGTGCCATCAGAAGCTCGACTAGCGGGGGGGCGGGTGAGCAGTTCTTC
>TRBJ1-2|-|few|TRBV7-2
CASSTLAGVGYTF
TGTGCCAGCAGCACCCTCGCGGGGGTTGGCTACACCTTC
>TRBJ2-1|TRBD2|-|TRBV20-1
CSASWGEAGGNEQFF
TGCAGTGCTAGTTGGGGCGAGGCGGGGGGCAATGAGCAGTTCTTC
>TRBJ1-5|-|-|TRBV3-1/TRBV3-2
CASSPGSNQPQHF
TGTGCCAGCAGCCCCGGGTCCAATCAGCCCCAGCATTTT
>TRBJ1-2|-|few|TRBV5-4
CASSKPGPDSGYTF
TGTGCCAGCAGCAAACCCGGACCAGACAGTGGCTACACCTTC
>TRBJ2-1|-|-|TRBV5-5
CASSLETSWHEQFF
TGTGCCAGCAGCTTGGAAACTAGTTGGCATGAGCAGTTCTTC
>TRBJ1-6|TRBD1|-|TRBV15
CATSGNPPGQGTSPLHF
TGTGCCACCAGCGGAAACCCCCCGGGACAGGGGACATCACCCCTCCACTTT
>TRBJ1-1|-|-|TRBV4-1
CASSQGAGRFTEAFF
TGCGCCAGCAGCCAAGGGGCAGGGCGGTTCACTGAAGCTTTCTTT
>TRBJ2-1|-|-|TRBV7-9
CASSLGGGATYNEQFF
TGTGCCAGCAGCTTAGGAGGGGGAGCAACTTACAATGAGCAGTTCTTC
>TRBJ1-6|-|-|TRBV5-1
CASSLTSSGSPLHF
TGCGCCAGCAGCTTAACATCGTCTGGTTCACCCCTCCACTTT
>TRBJ1-5|-|-|TRBV7-9
CASSDGHTSNQPQHF
TGTGCCAGCAGCGATGGACATACCAGCAATCAGCCCCAGCATTTT
>TRBJ2-1|-|-|TRBV5-1
CASSLVRGSSYNEQFF
TGCGCCAGCAGCTTGGTTCGGGGGAGTTCCTACAATGAGCAGTTCTTC
>TRBJ2-7|TRBD2|-|TRBV11-3
CASSLVTGAGGSYEQYF
TGTGCCAGCAGCTTGGTGACCGGAGCGGGGGGTTCCTACGAGCAGTACTTC
>TRBJ1-2|TRBD1|-|TRBV30
CAWRLQGAHYGYTF
TGTGCCTGGAGGTTACAGGGGGCTCACTATGGCTACACCTTC
>TRBJ2-3|-|-|TRBV5-1
CASSLGGATDTQYF
TGCGCCAGCAGCTTGGGGGGAGCCACAGATACGCAGTATTTT
>TRBJ2-5|-|-|TRBV10-3
CAAGMGPGEGTQYF
TGTGCCGCGGGGATGGGGCCCGGGGAAGGGACCCAGTACTTC
>TRBJ1-2|TRBD1|-|TRBV27
CASSSQGQGGLQYGYTF
TGTGCCAGCAGTTCCCAGGGACAGGGTGGGTTACAATATGGCTACACCTTC
>TRBJ2-4|TRBD1|-|TRBV5-5
CASSLAGQGAAKNIQYF
TGTGCCAGCAGCTTGGCCGGACAGGGGGCGGCCAAAAACATTCAGTACTTC
>TRBJ2-7|-|-|TRBV3-1/TRBV3-2
CASSPDIYEQYF
TGTGCCAGCAGCCCCGACATCTACGAGCAGTACTTC
>TRBJ1-6|TRBD1|-|TRBV6-5
CASRLSGTANSPLHF
TGTGCCAGCAGGCTCTCCGGGACAGCTAATTCACCCCTCCACTTT
>TRBJ1-6|-|-|TRBV9
CASSVGVRERLHF
TGTGCCAGCAGCGTAGGGGTCCGGGAGCGGCTCCACTTT
>TRBJ2-2|-|-|TRBV19
CASSIGSNGELFF
TGTGCCAGTAGTATAGGTTCAAACGGGGAGCTGTTTTTT
>TRBJ1-3|-|once|TRBV6-5
CAGGGVSGNTIYF
TGTGCCGGAGGAGGGGTCTCTGGAAACACCATATATTTT
>TRBJ1-1|-|-|TRBV27
CASSLSWGRNTEAFF
TGTGCCAGCAGTTTATCGTGGGGCCGGAACACTGAAGCTTTCTTT
>TRBJ2-6|TRBD2|-|TRBV27
CASSRLAGSSGANVLTF
TGTGCCAGCAGTCGGCTAGCGGGTAGCTCTGGGGCCAACGTCCTGACTTTC
>TRBJ2-1|-|-|TRBV7-2
CASSFRVNEQFF
TGTGCCAGCAGCTTCAGGGTAAATGAGCAGTTCTTC
>TRBJ1-2|-|-|TRBV5-1
CASSLSRGRDYGYTF
TGCGCCAGCAGCTTGTCCCGGGGTAGGGACTATGGCTACACCTTC
>TRBJ1-5|-|once|TRBV19
CASSVTGTGQPQHF
TGTGCCAGTAGTGTAACAGGTACTGGTCAGCCCCAGCATTTT
>TRBJ1-3|-|-|TRBV10-3
CAISEAGNTIYF
TGTGCCATCAGTGAGGCGGGAAACACCATATATTTT
>TRBJ1-2|-|-|TRBV5-8
CASRAPGKRGYTF
TGTGCCAGCAGGGCCCCGGGAAAGAGGGGCTACACCTTC
>TRBJ2-2|-|-|TRBV6-6
CASSRGDWTGELFF
TGTGCCAGCAGTAGAGGGGACTGGACCGGGGAGCTGTTTTTT
>TRBJ1-2|-|-|TRBV6-4
CASSDTLWHGYTF
TGTGCCAGCAGTGACACCCTGTGGCATGGCTACACCTTC
>TRBJ2-3|TRBD2|-|TRBV5-4
CASSPPSGGRADTQYF
TGTGCCAGCAGCCCCCCGAGCGGGGGCCGGGCAGATACGCAGTATTTT
>TRBJ2-7|-|-|TRBV6-2/TRBV6-3
CASSTDSTNSYEQYF
TGTGCCAGCAGTACGGACAGTACGAACTCCTACGAGCAGTACTTC
>TRBJ2-1|-|-|TRBV5-1
CASSLPDYEQFF
TGCGCCAGCAGCTTGCCTGACTATGAGCAGTTCTTC
>TRBJ2-1|TRBD1|-|TRBV3-1/TRBV3-2
CASSRTGGVINEQFF
TGTGCCAGCAGCCGGACAGGGGGTGTGATTAATGAGCAGTTCTTC
>TRBJ1-6|TRBD1|-|TRBV2
CASSDNEETGVTYNSPLHF
TGTGCCAGCAGTGATAATGAGGAGACAGGGGTCACCTATAATTCACCCCTCCACTTT
>TRBJ1-3|-|-|TRBV3-1/TRBV3-2
CASSQLPGEIGNTIYF
TGTGCCAGCAGCCAATTACCCGGGGAAATTGGAAACACCATATATTTT
>TRBJ1-1|-|few|TRBV19
CASSPNHMNTEAFF
TGTGCCAGTAGCCCCAACCACATGAACACTGAAGCTTTCTTT
>TRBJ2-3|TRBD1|-|TRBV7-2
CASNRQGAVDTQYF
TGTGCCAGCAACCGACAGGGGGCAGTAGATACGCAGTATTTT
>TRBJ1-2|-|-|TRBV18
CASSPDTYGYTF
TGTGCCAGCTCACCTGACACCTATGGCTACACCTTC
>TRBJ1-2|-|-|TRBV19
CATALAAADYGYTF
TGTGCCACCGCCCTGGCGGCGGCGGACTATGGCTACACCTTC
>TRBJ1-6|TRBD1|once|TRBV7-2
CASSQHTGGPSALHF
TGTGCCAGCAGCCAACATACAGGGGGCCCTTCGGCCCTCCACTTT
>TRBJ2-7|-|-|TRBV6-2/TRBV6-3
CASSPRSYEQYF
TGTGCCAGCAGCCCTCGGAGTTACGAGCAGTACTTC
>TRBJ1-2|TRBD1|once|TRBV7-9
CASSLPSTGGSYGYTF
TGTGCCAGCAGCTTACCCTCTACAGGGGGCAGCTATGGCTACACCTTC
>TRBJ1-3|-|once|TRBV3-1/TRBV3-2
CASSQDRVRFSGNTIYF
TGTGCCAGCAGCCAAGATCGAGTTCGGTTCTCTGGAAACACCATATATTTT
>TRBJ1-4|TRBD1|-|TRBV29-1
CSVLTGTSEKLFF
TGCAGCGTGTTGACAGGGACTTCGGAAAAACTGTTTTTT
>TRBJ1-3|-|-|TRBV18
CASSPGQSLSGNTIYF
TGTGCCAGCTCACCAGGACAATCCCTCTCTGGAAACACCATATATTTT
>TRBJ1-6|-|once|TRBV9
CASSVVSGHSPLHF
TGTGCCAGCAGCGTAGTATCGGGACACTCACCCCTCCACTTT
>TRBJ1-1|-|-|TRBV9
CASSVDPEDTEAFF
TGTGCCAGCAGCGTGGATCCCGAGGACACTGAAGCTTTCTTT
>TRBJ1-5|-|-|TRBV29-1
CSVGGESAQHF
TGCAGCGTAGGGGGGGAGTCCGCCCAGCATTTT
>TRBJ2-3|-|-|TRBV11-3
CASSPSGDTQYF
TGTGCCAGCAGCCCATCCGGAGATACGCAGTATTTT
>TRBJ1-1|-|-|TRBV4-2
CASSQDSVNTEAFF
TGTGCCAGCAGCCAAGATTCGGTGAACACTGAAGCTTTCTTT
>TRBJ1-3|-|-|TRBV19
CASSDTGSDTIYF
TGTGCCAGTAGTGATACAGGCTCGGACACCATATATTTT
>TRBJ1-1|-|-|TRBV20-1
CSASEGSQAFF
TGCAGTGCTAGCGAGGGCAGTCAAGCTTTCTTT
>TRBJ1-1|-|-|TRBV18
CASSATQSTEAFF
TGTGCCAGCTCAGCAACGCAGTCCACTGAAGCTTTCTTT